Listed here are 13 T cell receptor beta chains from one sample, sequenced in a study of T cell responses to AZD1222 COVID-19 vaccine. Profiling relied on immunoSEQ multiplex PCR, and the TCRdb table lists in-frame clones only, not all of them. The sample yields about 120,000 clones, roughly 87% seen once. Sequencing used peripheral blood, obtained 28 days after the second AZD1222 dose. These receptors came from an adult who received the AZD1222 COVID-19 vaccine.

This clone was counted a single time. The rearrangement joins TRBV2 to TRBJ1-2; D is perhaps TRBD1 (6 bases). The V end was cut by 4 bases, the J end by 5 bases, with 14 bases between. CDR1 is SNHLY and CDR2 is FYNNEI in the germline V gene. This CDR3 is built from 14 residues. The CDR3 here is CASSAQARGYGYTF. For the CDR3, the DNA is TGTGCCAGCAGTGCGCAGGCCAGGGGATATGGCTACACCTTC.

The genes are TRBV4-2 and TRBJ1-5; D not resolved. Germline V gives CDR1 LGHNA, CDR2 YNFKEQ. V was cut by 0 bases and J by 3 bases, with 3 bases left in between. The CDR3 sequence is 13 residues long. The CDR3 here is CASSQDPNQPQHF. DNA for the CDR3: TGTGCCAGCAGCCAAGATCCCAATCAGCCCCAGCATTTT.

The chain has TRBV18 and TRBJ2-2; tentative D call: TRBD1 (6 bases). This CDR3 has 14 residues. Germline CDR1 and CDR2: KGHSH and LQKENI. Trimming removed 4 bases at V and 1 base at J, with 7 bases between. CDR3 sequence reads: CASSLDRNTGELFF. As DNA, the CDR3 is TGTGCCAGCTCACTGGACAGGAACACCGGGGAGCTGTTTTTT.

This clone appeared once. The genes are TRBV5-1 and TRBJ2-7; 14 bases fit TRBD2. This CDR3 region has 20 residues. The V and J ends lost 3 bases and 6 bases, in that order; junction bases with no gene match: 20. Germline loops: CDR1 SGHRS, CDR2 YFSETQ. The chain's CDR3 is CASSSAAGTSGGRRGGEQYF. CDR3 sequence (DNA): TGCGCCAGCAGCTCCGCCGCCGGGACTAGCGGGGGAAGAAGGGGTGGCGAGCAGTACTTC.

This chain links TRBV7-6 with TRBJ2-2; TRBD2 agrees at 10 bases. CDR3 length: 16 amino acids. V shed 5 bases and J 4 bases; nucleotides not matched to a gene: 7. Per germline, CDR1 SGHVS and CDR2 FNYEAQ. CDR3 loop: CASSRVGTSATGELFF. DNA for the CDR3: TGTGCCAGCAGCCGGGTGGGGACTAGCGCCACCGGGGAGCTGTTTTTT.

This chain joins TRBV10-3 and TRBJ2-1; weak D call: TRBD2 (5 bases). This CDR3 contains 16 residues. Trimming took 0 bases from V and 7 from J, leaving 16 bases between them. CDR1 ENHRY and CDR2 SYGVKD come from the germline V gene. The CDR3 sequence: CAISESASQIPNEQFF. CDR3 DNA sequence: TGTGCCATCAGTGAGTCAGCTAGCCAAATACCTAATGAGCAGTTCTTC.

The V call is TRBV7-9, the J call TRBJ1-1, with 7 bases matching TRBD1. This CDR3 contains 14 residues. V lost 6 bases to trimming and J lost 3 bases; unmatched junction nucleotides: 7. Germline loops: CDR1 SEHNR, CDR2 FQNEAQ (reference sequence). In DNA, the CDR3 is TGTGCCAGCAGACCCCGGACAGGAGACACTGAAGCTTTCTTT. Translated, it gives CASRPRTGDTEAFF.

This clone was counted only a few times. The DNA of the CDR3 is TGTGCCAGCAGCTTAGCAGGGGGCATCTCCTACAATGAGCAGTTCTTC. Translating it yields CASSLAGGISYNEQFF. The J gene is TRBJ2-1, the V gene TRBV11-2; TRBD1 agrees at 8 bases. The CDR3 is 16 residues long. J was trimmed by 0 bases and V by 1 base; bases with no gene match: 2. The germline V gene encodes CDR1 SGHAT and CDR2 FQNNGV.

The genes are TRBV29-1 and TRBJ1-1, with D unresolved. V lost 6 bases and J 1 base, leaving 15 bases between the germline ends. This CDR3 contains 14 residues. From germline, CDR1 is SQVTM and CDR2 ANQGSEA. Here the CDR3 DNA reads TGCAGCGTCGACCTACATAGGAGGAACACTGAAGCTTTCTTT. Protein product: CSVDLHRRNTEAFF.

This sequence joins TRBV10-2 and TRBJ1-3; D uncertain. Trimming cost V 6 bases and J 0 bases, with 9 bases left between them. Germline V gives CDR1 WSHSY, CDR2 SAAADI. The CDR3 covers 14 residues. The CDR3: CASSGSSSGNTIYF. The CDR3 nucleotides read TGCGCCAGCAGCGGATCCAGCTCTGGAAACACCATATATTTT.

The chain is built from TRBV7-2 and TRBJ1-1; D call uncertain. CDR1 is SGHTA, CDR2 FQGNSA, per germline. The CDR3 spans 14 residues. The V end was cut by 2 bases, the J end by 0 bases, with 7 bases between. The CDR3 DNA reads TGTGCCAGCAGCTTACACGGGGTGAACACTGAAGCTTTCTTT. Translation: CASSLHGVNTEAFF.

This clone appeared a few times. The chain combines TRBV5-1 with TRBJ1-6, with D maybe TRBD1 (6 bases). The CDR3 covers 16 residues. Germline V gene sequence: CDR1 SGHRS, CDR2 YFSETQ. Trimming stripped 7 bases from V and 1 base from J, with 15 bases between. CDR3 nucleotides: TGCGCCAGCGGCTCAGGGGAGTCTTCCTATAATTCACCCCTCCACTTT. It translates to CASGSGESSYNSPLHF.

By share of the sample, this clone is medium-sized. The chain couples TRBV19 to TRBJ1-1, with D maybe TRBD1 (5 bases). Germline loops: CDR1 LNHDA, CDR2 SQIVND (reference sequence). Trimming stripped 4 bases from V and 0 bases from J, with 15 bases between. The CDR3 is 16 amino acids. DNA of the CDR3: TGTGCCAGTAGTACCCATGGGACGGACTTGAACACTGAAGCTTTCTTT. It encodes CASSTHGTDLNTEAFF.